This T cell receptor (beta chain) is from a study of cytomegalovirus exposure and HLA in healthy donors. Clones were read by immunoSEQ multiplex PCR, and TCRdb kept only the in-frame ones, dropping some. Among approximately 110,000 clones listed, about 93% were seen once. The CDR3 totals 15 residues. Germline V gene lookup returns CDR1 SGHNT and CDR2 YYREEE (reference sequence). V lost 4 bases and J lost 5; bases outside the gene matches: 8. With respect to this clone: Its antigen is currently unknown.

The study's findings and limits: Later, an analysis found that TCR clusters from the first cohort tended to co-occur in the 120 or so validation repertoires. Under in vitro conditions, a few CMV-associated chains were confirmed as specific for CMV antigens.

V is TRBV5-4 and J is TRBJ1-5, with 8 bases lining up with TRBD1. The sequencing input was PBMCs. This TCR was recovered from a woman younger than 35 in good health and CMV-seronegative. Written as DNA, the CDR3 is TGTGCCAGCAGCACAGGGACAGGCCGGCATCAGCCCCAGCATTTT. This sequence encodes CASSTGTGRHQPQHF.